These T cell receptor beta chains were read from a single sample in a study of PD-L1 blockade in urothelial cancer. Generated by immunoSEQ multiplex PCR, the TCRdb table keeps only in-frame clones and is missing some. This sample has roughly 51,000 clones, with approximately 85% found just once. The input for sequencing was PBMCs, taken around atezolizumab (anti-PD-L1) treatment. These TCRs come from a man in his sixties or seventies with urothelial cancer. Both conserved end residues are part of each CDR3. Fields, in order: CDR3 protein, CDR3 DNA, clone size, D gene, J gene, V gene. D genes are given only for firm matches. Where a row states a size, it is once, few, many or the class of an expanded clone; other rows omit it.

CASTTELNTEAFF,TGTGCCAGCACCACCGAGTTGAACACTGAAGCTTTCTTT,-,-,TRBJ1-1,TRBV28
CASQGAPSYNEQFF,TGTGCCAGCCAGGGGGCCCCCTCCTACAATGAGCAGTTCTTC,-,TRBD1,TRBJ2-1,TRBV11-1
CASSFTGEREKLFF,TGCGCCAGCAGCTTTACAGGGGAAAGGGAAAAACTGTTTTTT,-,TRBD1,TRBJ1-4,TRBV5-1
CASPRTVFSYEQYF,TGTGCCAGCCCAAGGACAGTCTTCTCCTACGAGCAGTACTTC,-,-,TRBJ2-7,TRBV19
CASTLDTTYEQYF,TGTGCCAGCACCCTGGACACAACCTACGAGCAGTACTTC,-,-,TRBJ2-7,TRBV2
CASSLIGGAETGELFF,TGCGCCAGCAGCTTAATTGGGGGGGCAGAGACCGGGGAGCTGTTTTTT,once,-,TRBJ2-2,TRBV5-1
CASSVVGPPGELFF,TGTGCCAGCAGCGTAGTCGGTCCTCCCGGGGAGCTGTTTTTT,-,-,TRBJ2-2,TRBV9
CASSPGQNLPHEQYF,TGTGCCAGCAGCCCGGGACAAAATCTCCCCCACGAGCAGTACTTC,once,-,TRBJ2-7,TRBV7-9
CASSPGQGAGEGYGYTF,TGTGCCAGCAGTCCAGGGCAGGGGGCCGGGGAGGGCTATGGCTACACCTTC,-,TRBD1,TRBJ1-2,TRBV27
CSVEVAPGDTEAFF,TGCAGCGTTGAAGTTGCCCCAGGCGACACTGAAGCTTTCTTT,-,-,TRBJ1-1,TRBV29-1
CASTRGTSGTRGQETQYF,TGTGCCAGCACCCGAGGGACTAGCGGGACTAGGGGCCAAGAGACCCAGTACTTC,-,TRBD2,TRBJ2-5,TRBV7-2
CAISEKEGQETQYF,TGTGCCATCAGTGAGAAGGAGGGCCAAGAGACCCAGTACTTC,once,-,TRBJ2-5,TRBV10-3
CASSLGVGGDEQYF,TGTGCCAGCAGCTTAGGAGTAGGGGGGGACGAGCAGTACTTC,-,-,TRBJ2-7,TRBV7-2
CASSRGQKVSNQPQHF,TGTGCCAGCAGCAGAGGACAGAAGGTTAGCAATCAGCCCCAGCATTTT,few,-,TRBJ1-5,TRBV21-1
CAWSPRRVYNEQFF,TGTGCCTGGAGTCCCAGGCGGGTCTACAATGAGCAGTTCTTC,-,-,TRBJ2-1,TRBV30
CASSTGQVGTQYF,TGTGCCAGCAGCACGGGACAGGTCGGTACGCAGTATTTT,-,TRBD1,TRBJ2-3,TRBV7-9